The rows below give T cell receptor beta chains drawn from one sample of a study of shared clonotypes between healthy human individuals. TCRdb's copy holds only in-frame clones and misses some; the assay was immunoSEQ multiplex PCR. Among millions of clones, 85% to 95% were seen once, and the ten largest hold 1.5% to 2%. The specimen sequenced was naive CD8+ T cells from PBMCs. The receptor source for this set is a young man in good health. Some clones in this sample may be carry-over from other donors' samples. The CDR3 runs from the conserved cysteine through the conserved F or W. D genes are given only for firm matches. Expanded clones get a size class; other rows say once, few or many, or leave the size out.

length | J | V | D | size | DNA | CDR3
16 | TRBJ2-1 | TRBV27 | TRBD1 | - | TGTGCCAGCAGTCTATTACAGGGGTTGGGATACAATGAGCAGTTCTTC | CASSLLQGLGYNEQFF
17 | TRBJ2-7 | TRBV5-5 | - | once | TGTGCCAGCAGCTTGGGTTGGCGTCGGACGGGGACCTACGAGCAGTACTTC | CASSLGWRRTGTYEQYF
13 | TRBJ2-7 | TRBV5-1 | TRBD1 | - | TGCGCCAGCAGCGCGGGACAGGTTGTCGAGCAGTACTTC | CASSAGQVVEQYF
15 | TRBJ1-5 | TRBV10-1 | - | - | TGCGCCAGCAGGTCCTCGGGGGTGGGCGATCAGCCCCAGCATTTT | CASRSSGVGDQPQHF
15 | TRBJ1-1 | TRBV6-6 | - | - | TGTGCCAGCAGGGCGCCCCGGGACGGTAACACTGAAGCTTTCTTT | CASRAPRDGNTEAFF
15 | TRBJ1-1 | TRBV28 | TRBD1 | - | TGTGCCAGCAGTTTGTACAGGGGGCTAAACACTGAAGCTTTCTTT | CASSLYRGLNTEAFF
15 | TRBJ2-2 | TRBV21-1 | - | - | TGTGCCAGCAGCCGCCAGAATCCGAACACCGGGGAGCTGTTTTTT | CASSRQNPNTGELFF
16 | TRBJ2-3 | TRBV13 | TRBD2 | - | TGTGCCAGCAGCTTAGGGACTAGCGAGTACACAGATACGCAGTATTTT | CASSLGTSEYTDTQYF
11 | TRBJ2-2 | TRBV29-1 | - | - | TGCAGCGTTTGGTTCGGCGGGGAGCTGTTTTTT | CSVWFGGELFF
17 | TRBJ2-3 | TRBV18 | TRBD2 | - | TGTGCCAGCTCACCATCCGTCCCTCTAGCGGGTGGGGATACGCAGTATTTT | CASSPSVPLAGGDTQYF
13 | TRBJ2-7 | TRBV29-1 | TRBD1 | few | TGCAGCGTTGAGGACAGGTTCTCCTACGAGCAGTACTTC | CSVEDRFSYEQYF
14 | TRBJ1-1 | TRBV18 | - | - | TGTGCCAGCTCACCCGGGACAAGGGGGACTGAAGCTTTCTTT | CASSPGTRGTEAFF
16 | TRBJ1-5 | TRBV27 | - | - | TGTGCCAGCAGTTTACTTGCCTCAGGGAATCATCAGCCCCAGCATTTT | CASSLLASGNHQPQHF
17 | TRBJ1-4 | TRBV9 | - | once | TGTGCCAGCAGCGTAGGGCGAGGGGGGGCCACTAATGAAAAACTGTTTTTT | CASSVGRGGATNEKLFF
16 | TRBJ2-7 | TRBV28 | TRBD2 | - | TGTGCCAGCAGTTTTGTCCTAGCGGGAGAACTGGACGAGCAGTACTTC | CASSFVLAGELDEQYF
16 | TRBJ2-1 | TRBV7-3 | TRBD2 | - | TGTGCCAGCAGCCAGCAAGGGAGGGTGGGCTACAATGAGCAGTTCTTC | CASSQQGRVGYNEQFF
16 | TRBJ2-3 | TRBV5-6 | TRBD2 | - | TGTGCCAGCAGCTTGGGACTAGCGGAGGGCACAGATACGCAGTATTTT | CASSLGLAEGTDTQYF
14 | TRBJ1-1 | TRBV4-2 | - | once | TGTGCCAGCAGCCCTAGAGGGGCGCGCACTGAAGCTTTCTTT | CASSPRGARTEAFF
16 | TRBJ2-1 | TRBV4-1 | - | - | TGCGCCAGCAGCCTAATCCACGGGACCGCGTACAATGAGCAGTTCTTC | CASSLIHGTAYNEQFF
18 | TRBJ2-1 | TRBV7-9 | - | once | TGTGCCAGCAGCTCCCCCCTGGACGGGAGTAACTCCTACAATGAGCAGTTCTTC | CASSSPLDGSNSYNEQFF
17 | TRBJ2-7 | TRBV4-2 | TRBD2 | - | TGTGCCAGCAGCCAAGGGTTAATTAGCGGGAGGCTCTACGAGCAGTACTTC | CASSQGLISGRLYEQYF
15 | TRBJ2-1 | TRBV28 | TRBD2 | - | TGTGCCAGCAGTTCACTGCGGGAGGCCAACAATGAGCAGTTCTTC | CASSSLREANNEQFF
14 | TRBJ2-3 | TRBV11-2 | - | - | TGTGCCAGCAGCTCGGGACTGGGGCCAGATACGCAGTATTTT | CASSSGLGPDTQYF
15 | TRBJ1-4 | TRBV19 | - | - | TGTGCCAGTAATGGGGCAGTTGCAACTAATGAAAAACTGTTTTTT | CASNGAVATNEKLFF
13 | TRBJ2-7 | TRBV10-1 | - | - | TGCGCCAGCAGCATCCTTCCAACCTACGAGCAGTACTTC | CASSILPTYEQYF
13 | TRBJ2-1 | TRBV19 | - | - | TGTGCCAGTAGTCCTACTAGTTCCAATGAGCAGTTCTTC | CASSPTSSNEQFF
11 | TRBJ2-2 | TRBV19 | - | - | TGTGCCAGTAGTCAAGCCGGGGAGCTGTTTTTT | CASSQAGELFF
16 | TRBJ2-3 | TRBV4-1 | - | - | TGCGCCAGCAGCCAAGTTGGGAATATCTTGACAGATACGCAGTATTTT | CASSQVGNILTDTQYF
14 | TRBJ2-7 | TRBV18 | - | - | TGTGCCAGCTCATCGCGGGACGAATTCTACGAGCAGTACTTC | CASSSRDEFYEQYF
13 | TRBJ1-2 | TRBV6-1 | - | once | TGTGCCAGCAGTGAAGTAGGGGTGGGTGGCTACACCTTC | CASSEVGVGGYTF
15 | TRBJ1-3 | TRBV19 | - | - | TGTGCCAGTAGTATCCTGGCGGGGGCTGGAAACACCATATATTTT | CASSILAGAGNTIYF
15 | TRBJ1-1 | TRBV9 | - | - | TGTGCCAGCAGCGTAGAGTGGCATATGAACACTGAAGCTTTCTTT | CASSVEWHMNTEAFF